This TCR beta chain originates from a study of T cell responses to AZD1222 COVID-19 vaccine. The study, taken as a whole, reports: The span of vaccine-associated CD4 TCRs extended across spike, with dominance at 160-218 and 743-854.

Germline V gives CDR1 SGHTA, CDR2 FQGNSA. Trimming removed 4 bases at V and 4 bases at J, with 16 bases between. The CDR3 spans 15 residues. The data were produced by immunoSEQ multiplex PCR, yet TCRdb's version contains in-frame clones alone and is incomplete. The data hold 150,000 to 200,000 clones, with roughly 92% observed a single time. Details on this clone: Its antigen remains unknown.

The sample was peripheral blood, taken on day 0 of AZD1222 vaccination. This clonotype was obtained from an adult in good health. V and J are TRBV7-2 and TRBJ1-1, with TRBD1 as a possible D gene (5 bases). CDR3 coding DNA: TGTGCCAGCAGCTCGCAGTGGGGGGGGAGCACTGAAGCTTTCTTT. Amino acids: CASSSQWGGSTEAFF.